The 24 T cell receptor beta chains below were found in one sample sequenced in a study of STAT5B mutations in CD4+ large granular lymphocyte leukemia (dated by TCRdb to between 2022 and 2023). Library preparation was by the immunoSEQ multiplex PCR assay. Sourced from immuneACCESS, this table was stored by TCRdb with only in-frame sequences that have V and J called. A share of the clones is absent; for the studies checked, an unresolved V gene accounts for under half, and the remainder has no known explanation. The sample contains about 28,000 clones, less than 85% of them found a single time. The top ten clonotypes cover 2.5% to 3.5% of the sample. The specimen was CD4+ T cells from blood buffy coats. The receptors derive from a human donor in good health.

This clone was observed a handful of times. The genes are TRBV21-1 and TRBJ2-4; the table's D call of TRBD2 was not tested on the DNA. TRBV21-1 is a pseudogene locus. This CDR3 comprises 14 residues. The DNA for the CDR3 is TGTGCCAGCAGCCTACTGTTAGCCAAAAACATTCAGTACTTC. Translated: CASSLLLAKNIQYF.

The count of this clone is one. This chain connects TRBV5-1 to TRBJ2-3, with 9 bases aligning to TRBD1. The germline V gene encodes CDR1 SGHRS and CDR2 YFSETQ. Germline trimming cut 3 bases from V and 3 bases from J; bases unmatched to any gene: 8. CDR3 size: 16 residues. This CDR3 reads CASSYGQGRATDTQYF. The CDR3 coding sequence is TGCGCCAGCAGCTACGGACAGGGGCGGGCAACAGATACGCAGTATTTT.

The rearrangement uses TRBV7-9 and TRBJ2-1; possibly TRBD1 for D (6 bases). Trimming shortened V by 3 bases and J by 8 bases, and 20 bases separated the two germline ends. Germline V CDR1 and CDR2: SEHNR, FQNEAQ (reference sequence). The length of the CDR3 is 16 residues. CDR3 sequence reads: CASSFPQGPHRDEQFF. The CDR3 coding sequence is TGTGCCAGCAGCTTCCCCCAGGGCCCACACAGGGATGAGCAGTTCTTC.

The genes are TRBV7-2 and TRBJ2-1; D gene unclear. This CDR3 region has 13 residues. CDR1 is SGHTA and CDR2 is FQGNSA in the germline V gene. Trimming cost V 4 bases and J 5 bases, with 9 bases left between them. The CDR3: CASSSGPDNEQFF. CDR3 nucleotide sequence: TGTGCCAGCAGCTCCGGTCCGGACAATGAGCAGTTCTTC. The variable domain in full, completed from reference TRBV7-2 and TRBJ2-1, reads GAGVSQSPSNKVTEKGKDVELRCDPISGHTALYWYRQSLGQGLEFLIYFQGNSAPDKSGLPSDRFSAERTGGSVSTLTIQRTQQEDSAVYLCASSSGPDNEQFFGPGTRLTVL.

The V gene is TRBV18, the J gene TRBJ2-3; 13 bases map to TRBD2. Germline V CDR1 and CDR2: KGHSH, LQKENI. Unmatched junction bases numbered 10, after V lost 4 bases and J lost 0 bases. The CDR3 contains 19 residues. The CDR3 loop reads CASSQSWTSGRSSTDTQYF. CDR3 DNA: TGTGCCAGCTCACAATCATGGACTAGCGGGAGAAGTAGCACAGATACGCAGTATTTT.

By its share, this clone is medium-sized. The genes are TRBV7-9 and TRBJ2-7, with TRBD2 matching 7 bases. The V gene's germline CDR1 is SEHNR and CDR2 FQNEAQ (reference sequence). This CDR3 spans 15 amino acids. Losses at the gene ends were 5 bases for V and 0 bases for J; bases not matched to a gene: 7. CDR3 amino acids: CASSQASGSSYEQYF. The CDR3 bases are TGTGCCAGCAGCCAAGCTAGCGGTAGCTCCTACGAGCAGTACTTC.

The V gene is TRBV6-6, the J gene TRBJ2-2, with D tentatively TRBD2 (6 bases). Trimming shortened V by 7 bases and J by 7 bases, and 10 bases separated the two germline ends. This CDR3 spans 12 amino acids. Per the germline V gene, CDR1 is MNHNY and CDR2 is SVGAGI (reference sequence). CDR3 loop: CASMGGHGELFF. The CDR3 DNA is TGTGCCAGCATGGGAGGACACGGGGAGCTGTTTTTT.

The CDR3 DNA reads as TGTGCCAGCAGCTTAGCCCGGACAGCCCCGGGATCACCCCTCCACTTT. This encodes CASSLARTAPGSPLHF. This chain uses TRBV7-2 with TRBJ1-6, with D possibly matching TRBD1 (6 bases). The V end was cut by 0 bases, the J end by 10 bases, with 16 bases between. The CDR3 is 16 amino acids. Germline V gene data show CDR1 as SGHTA and CDR2 as FQGNSA.

The V and J genes are TRBV9 and TRBJ2-4, with TRBD2 matching 7 bases. This CDR3 is built from 16 residues. Trimming removed 3 bases from V and 1 base from J; junction bases left unmatched: 7. Germline CDR1 and CDR2: SGDLS and YYNGEE. CDR3 bases: TGTGCCAGCAGCGGGGGTGGGGAGGGGGCCAAAAACATTCAGTACTTC. Translated: CASSGGGEGAKNIQYF.

The chain links TRBV2 to TRBJ2-3; D ambiguous. The V and J ends lost 7 bases and 3 bases respectively, with 17 bases between them. The germline V gene has CDR1 SNHLY and CDR2 FYNNEI. The length of the CDR3 is 15 residues. As DNA, the CDR3 is TGTGCCAGCATCCCGGTGGTTAGCACTACAGATACGCAGTATTTT. The encoded protein is CASIPVVSTTDTQYF.

The chain links TRBV30 to TRBJ2-1, with 9 positions matching TRBD2. V gave up 4 bases and J gave up 4 bases; unmatched junction bases: 5. Germline values: CDR1 GTSNPN, CDR2 SVGIG (reference sequence). The CDR3 spans 14 residues. CDR3 DNA: TGTGCCTGGAACCCTAGCGGGAAGTACAATGAGCAGTTCTTC. Translated: CAWNPSGKYNEQFF.

This clone was found a few times. The rearrangement uses TRBV7-3 and TRBJ1-1; D possibly corresponds to TRBD1 (5 bases). Germline assignment: CDR1 SGHTA and CDR2 FQGTGA. V was pared by 5 bases and J by 7 bases, with 17 bases between. CDR3 length equals 14 residues. Here the CDR3 DNA reads TGTGCCAGCAGCGCTACAGGACGGCATAATGAAGCTTTCTTT. This encodes CASSATGRHNEAFF. Using reference TRBV7-3 and TRBJ1-1 for the parts outside the CDR3, the full variable domain is GAGVSQTPSNKVTEKGKYVELRCDPISGHTALYWYRQSLGQGPEFLIYFQGTGAADDSGLPNDRFFAVRPEGSVSTLKIQRTERGDSAVYLCASSATGRHNEAFFGQGTRLTVV.

V usage is TRBV25-1 and J usage is TRBJ2-1, with 9 bases matching TRBD2. With V trimmed by 0 bases and J by 7 bases, 7 bases remained unmatched. Germline CDR1 MGHDK, CDR2 SYGVNS. CDR3 length equals 16 residues. The CDR3 DNA is TGTGCCAGCAGTGAATATGCGGTAGCGGGAGAGAATGAGCAGTTCTTC. The encoded protein is CASSEYAVAGENEQFF.

The chain joins TRBV7-2 to TRBJ2-3, with D tentatively TRBD2 (6 bases). The CDR3 is 17 residues long. In germline, CDR1 is SGHTA, CDR2 FQGNSA. V was cut by 0 bases and J by 1 base, with 14 bases left in between. The CDR3 DNA sequence: TGTGCCAGCAGCTTAGCTCTCACGGGCGGGGGCACAGATACGCAGTATTTT. It is translated as CASSLALTGGGTDTQYF.

V gene TRBV19 combines with J gene TRBJ1-4; the match to TRBD1 covers 7 bases. This CDR3 region has 14 residues. Germline V gene sequence: CDR1 LNHDA, CDR2 SQIVND (reference sequence). V dropped 8 bases and J dropped 8; count of bases not matched to a gene: 11. CDR3 coding DNA: TGTGCCAGTTCCCGACAGGGAGGGGGAGAAAAACTGTTTTTT. Translation: CASSRQGGGEKLFF.

This chain connects TRBV7-2 to TRBJ2-2, with 7 bases lining up with TRBD2. Germline V CDR1 and CDR2: SGHTA, FQGNSA. This CDR3 is built from 17 residues. The V and J ends lost 5 bases and 6 bases, in that order; junction bases with no gene match: 15. CDR3 coding DNA: TGTGCCAGCAGCCCAAGGATAGCGGGTGGGATTTCCGGGGAGCTGTTTTTT. Translation: CASSPRIAGGISGELFF.

The chain is built from TRBV18 and TRBJ2-5, with 9 bases that match TRBD2. Germline lookup yields CDR1 KGHSH and CDR2 LQKENI. The CDR3 length is 15 residues. J gave up 5 bases and V 3 bases, and 7 bases lay outside the gene matches. The CDR3 region has the DNA TGTGCCAGCTCACCTTTAGCGGGAGCTGCGGAGACCCAGTACTTC. Translation gives CASSPLAGAAETQYF.

Note on this clone: One end of the junction fails to match germline, which may point to a read error. V and J are TRBV30 and TRBJ2-5; 7 nucleotides align to TRBD2. The germline V gene encodes CDR1 GTSNPN and CDR2 SVGIG (reference sequence). CDR3 length: 13 amino acids. Here the CDR3 reads CARSEGGLETQYF. In DNA form, the CDR3 reads TGTGCCCGGAGTGAGGGAGGGCTGGAGACCCAGTACTTC.

This clone was seen only once. The rearrangement links TRBV15 to TRBJ1-5; 8 bases align to TRBD1. J lost 2 bases, V lost 4 bases, and 10 bases had no gene match. This CDR3 comprises 17 residues. Germline V lookup: CDR1 LNHNV, CDR2 YYDKDF (reference sequence). CDR3 protein: CATSINQGARGNQPQHF. The CDR3 DNA follows: TGTGCCACCAGCATAAATCAGGGGGCGCGCGGCAATCAGCCCCAGCATTTT.

V is TRBV7-9 and J is TRBJ2-1, with D unclear. The germline V gene encodes CDR1 SEHNR and CDR2 FQNEAQ (reference sequence). The CDR3 loop spans 15 amino acids. Trimming left V 0 bases short and J 9 bases short, with 15 bases between. This chain's CDR3 is CASSLALGTTGEQFF. CDR3 bases: TGTGCCAGCAGCTTAGCCCTAGGAACAACGGGTGAGCAGTTCTTC.

The chain is built from TRBV19 and TRBJ1-1; 7 bases are a match to TRBD1. The V segment lost 4 bases and the J segment 6 bases; nucleotides outside the gene matches: 11. There are 15 residues in the CDR3. Germline CDR1 is LNHDA and CDR2 is SQIVND (reference sequence). CDR3 amino acids: CASSKNPQGLPEAFF. The CDR3 DNA sequence: TGTGCCAGTAGTAAAAACCCACAGGGGCTCCCTGAAGCTTTCTTT. Together with reference TRBV19 and TRBJ1-1, the CDR3 gives the full variable domain: DGGITQSPKYLFRKEGQNVTLSCEQNLNHDAMYWYRQDPGQGLRLIYYSQIVNDFQKGDIAEGYSVSREKKESFPLTVTSAQKNPTAFYLCASSKNPQGLPEAFFGQGTRLTVV.

The chain carries TRBV5-1 and TRBJ1-2; D not resolved. The CDR3 length is 13 residues. The germline V gene has CDR1 SGHRS and CDR2 YFSETQ. The V gene lost 0 bases and the J gene lost 4 bases, with 7 bases spanning the gap. CDR3 sequence reads: CASSLGYSYGYTF. In DNA, the CDR3 is TGCGCCAGCAGCTTGGGCTACTCCTATGGCTACACCTTC.

Only one count was recorded for this clone. The rearrangement uses TRBV11-2 and TRBJ2-3, with 7 bases matching TRBD2. Germline CDR1 SGHAT, CDR2 FQNNGV. V was pared by 5 bases and J by 5 bases, with 13 bases of the junction left unmatched. The CDR3 is 16 residues long. The CDR3: CASSPRASGTIDTQYF. The CDR3 region has the DNA TGTGCCAGCAGCCCTCGGGCTAGCGGAACTATAGATACGCAGTATTTT.

The V and J genes are TRBV19 and TRBJ2-7; 8 positions match TRBD2. There are 15 residues in the CDR3. The germline V gene encodes CDR1 LNHDA and CDR2 SQIVND (reference sequence). V trimming: 4 bases; J trimming: 2 bases; junction bases outside the gene matches: 7. The CDR3 reads CASSTLGGGPYEQYF. The CDR3 DNA reads as TGTGCCAGTAGTACCCTCGGGGGGGGACCCTACGAGCAGTACTTC.